This passage covers 20 T cell receptor beta chains from one sample sequenced in a study of Ad26.COV2.S vaccination and SARS-CoV-2 variants (dated by TCRdb to the early 2020s). Receptor amplification or capture employed the immunoSEQ multiplex PCR assay. The immuneACCESS repertoire file appears here via TCRdb, limited to in-frame rearrangements. These files lack a portion of the clones; in checked studies, under half of the deficit traces to unresolved V genes, and the cause of the others is not known. The sample includes 410,000 or so clones, with 92% observed a single time. The ten largest make up approximately 1.6% of the sample. The label giving this sample's treatment or condition can be read as: 19 received Ad26.COV2.S at low or high dose, single or two shots; about 5 received placebo; per-sample allocation not given. Repertoires of vaccine and placebo recipients were sequenced from samples collected on day 63 after the first injection.

Sequenced material: peripheral blood, taken in a trial of Ad26.COV2.S vaccine versus placebo. The receptors originated from a person aged 18-60 years who received the Ad26.COV2.S COVID-19 vaccine or a placebo.

The gene calls are TRBV28 and TRBJ2-1, with 13 nucleotides matching TRBD2. Germline values: CDR1 MDHEN, CDR2 SYDVKM. This CDR3 region has 17 residues. Trimming cost V 6 bases and J 10 bases; bases outside gene matches: 15. CDR3 DNA sequence: TGTGCCAGCAGCCACAGGGGATCTGGGACTAGCGGGGACGAGCAGTTCTTC. As protein: CASSHRGSGTSGDEQFF.

The chain carries TRBV3-1 (or the pseudogene TRBV3-2) and TRBJ2-6, with TRBD1 identical over 9 bases. V lost 4 bases to trimming and J lost 0 bases; unmatched junction nucleotides: 13. The CDR3 is 20 residues long. Germline V lookup: CDR1 LGHDT, CDR2 YNNKEL (reference sequence). The DNA for the CDR3 is TGTGCCAGCAGCCCTAACCTTGGGACAGGGAGACTCTCTGGGGCCAACGTCCTGACTTTC. Its protein product is CASSPNLGTGRLSGANVLTF.

The chain is built from TRBV9 and TRBJ2-2, with 11 bases identical to TRBD2. There are 15 residues in the CDR3. Germline V CDR1 and CDR2: SGDLS, YYNGEE. V was pared by 3 bases and J by 6 bases, with 4 bases of the junction left unmatched. The CDR3 sequence is CASSGSGGVPGELFF. The CDR3 DNA sequence: TGTGCCAGCAGCGGTAGCGGGGGGGTGCCCGGGGAGCTGTTTTTT.

Of note for this clone: This same CDR3 is encoded by further DNA sequences in the sample. The chain links TRBV5-1 to TRBJ2-7; the D gene is possibly TRBD1 (5 bases). Germline lookup yields CDR1 SGHRS and CDR2 YFSETQ. There are 14 residues in the CDR3. The V end was cut by 0 bases, the J end by 3 bases, with 10 bases between. The CDR3 DNA sequence: TGCGCCAGCAGCTTGGATACAGGTAGCTACGAGCAGTACTTC. Translation: CASSLDTGSYEQYF.

This clone came up once. The CDR3 DNA sequence: TGTGCCAGCTCACCTACAGGGCCGGATGAGCAGTTCTTC. Translated, it gives CASSPTGPDEQFF. V and J are TRBV18 and TRBJ2-1; tentative D call: TRBD1 (6 bases). The V end lost 3 bases, the J end lost 8 bases, and 11 bases lay between the germline ends. The CDR3 runs 13 residues. Germline CDR1 is KGHSH and CDR2 is LQKENI.

The V and J genes are TRBV7-9 and TRBJ2-1; TRBD1 matches 12 bases. The CDR3 sequence is 15 residues long. J was trimmed by 5 bases and V by 5 bases; bases with no gene match: 4. Looked up from germline, CDR1 is SEHNR and CDR2 is FQNEAQ (reference sequence). The CDR3 DNA is TGTGCCAGCAGCCCGGGACAGGGGGCTGACAATGAGCAGTTCTTC. Translating gives CASSPGQGADNEQFF.

The chain employs TRBV19 and TRBJ2-1; 7 nucleotides match TRBD1. Trimming took 2 bases from V and 3 from J; bases not matched to a gene: 1. The CDR3 length is 14 residues. Germline CDR1 is LNHDA and CDR2 is SQIVND (reference sequence). The CDR3 sequence is CASSINRGYNEQFF. As DNA, the CDR3 is TGTGCCAGTAGTATAAACAGGGGCTACAATGAGCAGTTCTTC.

The chain links TRBV7-2 to TRBJ1-1; D possibly corresponds to TRBD1 (5 bases). Looked up from germline, CDR1 is SGHTA and CDR2 is FQGNSA. The ends were cut back, 5 bases at V and 7 bases at J, with 23 bases in the middle. The CDR3 is made up of 16 amino acids. Written as DNA, the CDR3 is TGTGCCAGCAGCCTAGTGGGGGGACCCGGCGGGTATGAAGCTTTCTTT. Its translation is CASSLVGGPGGYEAFF.

The V and J genes are TRBV5-1 and TRBJ1-2, with D tentatively TRBD1 (5 bases). Trimming took 4 bases from V and 1 from J, leaving 17 bases between them. The germline CDR1 and CDR2 sequences are SGHRS and YFSETQ. The CDR3 is made up of 16 amino acids. Here the CDR3 reads CASSPGTPLGNYGYTF. For the CDR3, the DNA is TGCGCCAGCAGCCCCGGGACGCCATTGGGTAACTATGGCTACACCTTC.

V and J are TRBV5-1 and TRBJ2-7, with D maybe TRBD2 (6 bases). The CDR3 extends over 18 amino acids. Between the trimmed V and J ends, which lost 3 bases and 2 bases, there was a span of 24 bases. CDR1 SGHRS and CDR2 YFSETQ come from the germline V gene. DNA for the CDR3: TGCGCCAGCAGCTGGACGGGTACCGAGGCTAGCGCCGCCTACGAGCAGTACTTC. Amino acid sequence: CASSWTGTEASAAYEQYF. The full variable domain, rest sourced from reference TRBV5-1 and TRBJ2-7, is KAGVTQTPRYLIKTRGQQVTLSCSPISGHRSVSWYQQTPGQGLQFLFEYFSETQRNKGNFPGRFSGRQFSNSRSEMNVSTLELGDSALYLCASSWTGTEASAAYEQYFGPGTRLTVT.

The chain recombines TRBV28 with TRBJ1-1; D gene unclear. The CDR3 totals 14 residues. The germline CDR1 and CDR2 sequences are MDHEN and SYDVKM. V was cut by 5 bases and J by 1 base, with 11 bases left in between. The chain's CDR3 is CASSAHISNTEAFF. In DNA, the CDR3 is TGTGCCAGCAGTGCTCACATATCGAACACTGAAGCTTTCTTT.

This clone has only one observation. The rearrangement joins TRBV18 to TRBJ2-3; weak D call: TRBD2 (6 bases). CDR1 and CDR2 (germline): KGHSH, LQKENI. Trimming cost V 2 bases and J 1 base, with 10 bases left between them. This CDR3 spans 15 amino acids. The DNA of the CDR3 is TGTGCCAGCTCACCAACTAGCAGGGGCACAGATACGCAGTATTTT. Its translation is CASSPTSRGTDTQYF.

This chain uses TRBV4-3 with TRBJ2-3, with 9 bases that match TRBD1. Germline CDR1 and CDR2: LGHNA and YSLEER. CDR3 length: 18 residues. Germline trimming cut 0 bases from V and 0 bases from J; bases unmatched to any gene: 7. The CDR3 spells CASSQDTGGPGSTDTQYF. CDR3 sequence (DNA): TGCGCCAGCAGCCAAGACACAGGGGGCCCGGGCAGCACAGATACGCAGTATTTT.

This clone has more than one count but fewer than ten. V usage is TRBV7-2 and J usage is TRBJ1-6; 10 bases fit TRBD1. This CDR3 has 15 amino acids. The V gene's germline CDR1 is SGHTA and CDR2 FQGNSA. With V trimmed by 5 bases and J by 7 bases, 5 bases remained unmatched. The CDR3 coding sequence is TGTGCCAGCAGCACCACGGGACAGGGGAATTCACCCCTCCACTTT. It is translated as CASSTTGQGNSPLHF.

V is TRBV30 and J is TRBJ2-3; unclear D gene. With 4 bases removed from V and 4 bases from J, the gap between germline ends came to 12 bases. Germline assignment: CDR1 GTSNPN and CDR2 SVGIG (reference sequence). The CDR3 spans 13 residues. The CDR3 DNA sequence: TGTGCCTGGAATAAGGCCTTTGCAGATACGCAGTATTTT. It specifies CAWNKAFADTQYF.

This clone has only one observation. The genes are TRBV6-5 and TRBJ1-4, with D uncertain. V was cut by 5 bases and J by 0 bases, with 10 bases left in between. Germline loops: CDR1 MNHEY, CDR2 SVGAGI. There are 15 residues in the CDR3. The CDR3 DNA reads as TGTGCCAGCAGTCGAGGACGTGCAACTAATGAAAAACTGTTTTTT. Its translation: CASSRGRATNEKLFF.

This clone was observed a single time. This chain joins TRBV18 and TRBJ1-1; no clear D. The V end lost 3 bases, the J end lost 4 bases, and 9 bases lay between the germline ends. The length of the CDR3 is 13 residues. CDR1 KGHSH and CDR2 LQKENI come from the germline V gene. The CDR3 coding sequence is TGTGCCAGCTCACCTTCTAACCCCACTGAAGCTTTCTTT. Its protein is CASSPSNPTEAFF.

This chain links TRBV5-6 with TRBJ2-2; 10 bases fit TRBD1. The CDR3 spans 15 residues. CDR1 and CDR2 (germline): SGHDT, YYEEEE. The V and J ends lost 2 bases and 4 bases, in that order; junction bases with no gene match: 2. CDR3 protein: CASSFWDRGTGELFF. As DNA, the CDR3 is TGTGCCAGCAGCTTCTGGGACAGGGGCACCGGGGAGCTGTTTTTT.

The rearrangement uses TRBV19 and TRBJ2-1, with D perhaps TRBD1 (6 bases). This CDR3 comprises 16 residues. In germline, CDR1 is LNHDA, CDR2 SQIVND (reference sequence). V dropped 3 bases and J dropped 0 bases, with 12 bases sitting between them. The CDR3 DNA follows: TGTGCCAGTAGTATTGGGGGCTTCGGCTCCTACAATGAGCAGTTCTTC. It yields the protein CASSIGGFGSYNEQFF.

The genes are TRBV18 and TRBJ2-6, with D possibly TRBD2 on 6 matching bases. Germline CDR1 is KGHSH and CDR2 is LQKENI. V lost 2 bases and J lost 2, with 13 bases in between. The CDR3 is made up of 17 amino acids. The CDR3 DNA reads TGTGCCAGCTCACCATCCGGACGGGAGCCTGGGGCCAACGTCCTGACTTTC. Translating gives CASSPSGREPGANVLTF.